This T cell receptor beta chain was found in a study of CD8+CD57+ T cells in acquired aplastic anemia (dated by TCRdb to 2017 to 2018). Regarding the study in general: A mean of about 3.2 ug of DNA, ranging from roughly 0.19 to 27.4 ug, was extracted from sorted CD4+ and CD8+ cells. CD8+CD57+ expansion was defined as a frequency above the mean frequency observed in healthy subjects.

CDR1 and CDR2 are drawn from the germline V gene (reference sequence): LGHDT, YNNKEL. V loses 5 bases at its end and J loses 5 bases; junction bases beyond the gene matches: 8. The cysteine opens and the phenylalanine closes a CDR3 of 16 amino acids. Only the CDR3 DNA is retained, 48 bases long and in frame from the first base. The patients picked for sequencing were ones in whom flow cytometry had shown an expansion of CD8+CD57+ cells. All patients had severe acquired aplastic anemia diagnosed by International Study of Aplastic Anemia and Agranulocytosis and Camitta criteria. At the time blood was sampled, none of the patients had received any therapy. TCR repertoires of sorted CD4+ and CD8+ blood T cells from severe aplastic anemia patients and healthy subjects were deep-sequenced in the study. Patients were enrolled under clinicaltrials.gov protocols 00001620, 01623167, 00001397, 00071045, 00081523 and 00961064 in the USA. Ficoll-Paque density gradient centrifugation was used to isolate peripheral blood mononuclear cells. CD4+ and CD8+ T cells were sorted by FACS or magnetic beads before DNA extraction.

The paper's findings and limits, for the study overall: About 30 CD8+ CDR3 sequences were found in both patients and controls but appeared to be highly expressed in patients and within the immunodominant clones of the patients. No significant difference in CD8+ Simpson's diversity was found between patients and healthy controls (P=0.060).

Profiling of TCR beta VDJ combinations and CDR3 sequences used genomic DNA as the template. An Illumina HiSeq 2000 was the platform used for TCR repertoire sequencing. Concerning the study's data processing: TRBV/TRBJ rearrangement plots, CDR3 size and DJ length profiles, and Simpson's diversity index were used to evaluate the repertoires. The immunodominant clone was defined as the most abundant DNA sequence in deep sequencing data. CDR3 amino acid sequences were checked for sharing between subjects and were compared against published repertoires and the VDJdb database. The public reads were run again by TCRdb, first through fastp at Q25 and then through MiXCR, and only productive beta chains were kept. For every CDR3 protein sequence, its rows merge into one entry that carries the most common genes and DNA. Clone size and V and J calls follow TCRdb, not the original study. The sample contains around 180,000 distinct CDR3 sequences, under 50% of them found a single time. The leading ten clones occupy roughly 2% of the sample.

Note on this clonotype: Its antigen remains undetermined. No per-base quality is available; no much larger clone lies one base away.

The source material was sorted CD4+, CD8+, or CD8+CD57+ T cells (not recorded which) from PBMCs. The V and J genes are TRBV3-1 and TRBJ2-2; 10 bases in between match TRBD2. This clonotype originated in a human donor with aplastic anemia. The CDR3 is CASSSWTSGRTGELFF. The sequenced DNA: TGTGCCAGCAGCTCATGGACTAGCGGAAGGACCGGGGAGCTGTTTTTT.